The present TCR beta chain was sequenced within a study of T cells in Graves' hyperthyroidism and ophthalmopathy. The junction had 1 base not matched to a gene; V was cut back by 4 bases and J by 2 bases. Germline V gene sequence: CDR1 SQVTM, CDR2 ANQGSEA. The CDR3 has 14 amino acids. Patients showing uncontrolled infection, other autoimmune disease, pregnancy or lactation were ineligible. There are many counts of this clonotype. Its antigen is as yet unknown. Regions amplified from RNA transcripts were the TCR beta CDR3 regions. First-round RT-PCR targeting the TCR CDR3 was performed with the HTBI primer set. TCRdb reprocessed the multiplex PCR reads via MiXCR and lists one record per CDR3 protein. The data show about 500,000 distinct CDR3 sequences, with 15% to 20% seen just once and about 29% held by the top ten. Findings and limits, study-wide: In blood, most of the thyroid clonotypes expanded above 0.001 were also present. The model foresaw ophthalmopathy a median around 6.4 months prior to onset.

The sample comprised blood. This TCR was sampled from a woman aged 25-40 years with Graves' ophthalmopathy. The V gene is TRBV29-1, the J gene TRBJ2-1; 11 positions match TRBD2. The CDR3 DNA sequence: TGCAGCGTTGCTAGCGGGAGGACCTACAATGAGCAGTTCTTC. Translating it yields CSVASGRTYNEQFF.